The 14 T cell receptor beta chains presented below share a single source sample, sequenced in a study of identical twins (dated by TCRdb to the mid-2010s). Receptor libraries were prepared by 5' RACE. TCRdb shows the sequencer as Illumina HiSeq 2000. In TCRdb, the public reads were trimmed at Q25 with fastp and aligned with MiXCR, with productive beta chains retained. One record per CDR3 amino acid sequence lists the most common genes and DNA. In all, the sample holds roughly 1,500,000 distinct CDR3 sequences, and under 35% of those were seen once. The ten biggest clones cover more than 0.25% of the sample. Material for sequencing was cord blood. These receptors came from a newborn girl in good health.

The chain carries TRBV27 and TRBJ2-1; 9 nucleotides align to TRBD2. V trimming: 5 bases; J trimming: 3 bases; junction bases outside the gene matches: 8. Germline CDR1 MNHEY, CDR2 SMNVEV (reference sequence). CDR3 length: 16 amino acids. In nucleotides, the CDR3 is TGTGCCAGCAGTCGTCACCCTAGCGGGGTCTACAATGAGCAGTTCTTC. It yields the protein CASSRHPSGVYNEQFF.

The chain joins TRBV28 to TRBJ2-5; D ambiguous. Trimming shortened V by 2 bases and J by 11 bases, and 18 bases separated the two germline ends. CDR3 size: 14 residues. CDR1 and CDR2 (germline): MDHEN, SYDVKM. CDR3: CASSLDQRVFGQYF. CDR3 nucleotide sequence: TGTGCCAGCAGTTTAGACCAAAGGGTCTTCGGGCAGTACTTC.

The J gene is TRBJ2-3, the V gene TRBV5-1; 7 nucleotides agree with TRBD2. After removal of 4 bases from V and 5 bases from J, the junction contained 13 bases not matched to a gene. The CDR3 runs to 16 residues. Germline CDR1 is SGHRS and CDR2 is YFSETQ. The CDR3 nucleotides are TGCGCCAGCAGCGTCGTTTCCGGCGGGAGTGGAGATACGCAGTATTTT. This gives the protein CASSVVSGGSGDTQYF.

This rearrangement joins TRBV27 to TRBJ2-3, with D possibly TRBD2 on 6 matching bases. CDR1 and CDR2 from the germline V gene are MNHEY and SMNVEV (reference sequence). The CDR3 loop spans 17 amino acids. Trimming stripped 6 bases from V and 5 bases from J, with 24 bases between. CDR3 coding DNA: TGTGCCAGCAGCTCCCCTTTCGGGGGACCCTCCGGAGATACGCAGTATTTT. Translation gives CASSSPFGGPSGDTQYF.

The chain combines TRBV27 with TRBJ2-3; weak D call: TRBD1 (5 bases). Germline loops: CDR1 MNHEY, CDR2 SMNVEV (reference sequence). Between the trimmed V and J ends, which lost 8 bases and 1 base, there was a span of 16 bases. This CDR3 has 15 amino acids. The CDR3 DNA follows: TGTGCCAGCGCTCCTATGAAAGGGGGCACAGATACGCAGTATTTT. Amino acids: CASAPMKGGTDTQYF.

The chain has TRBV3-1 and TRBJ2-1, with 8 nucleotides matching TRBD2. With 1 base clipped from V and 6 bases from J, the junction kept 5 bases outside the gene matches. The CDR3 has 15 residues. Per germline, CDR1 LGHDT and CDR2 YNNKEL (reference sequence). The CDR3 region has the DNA TGTGCCAGCAGCCAAGGGAGCGGGAGTTTCAATGAGCAGTTCTTC. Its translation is CASSQGSGSFNEQFF.

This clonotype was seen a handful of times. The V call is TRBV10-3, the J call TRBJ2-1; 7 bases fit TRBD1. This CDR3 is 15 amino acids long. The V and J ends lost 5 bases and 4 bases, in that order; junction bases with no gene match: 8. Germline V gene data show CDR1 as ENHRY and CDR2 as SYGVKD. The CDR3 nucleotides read TGTGCCATCAGTCGCACACCCAGGGGGTACAATGAGCAGTTCTTC. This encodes CAISRTPRGYNEQFF.

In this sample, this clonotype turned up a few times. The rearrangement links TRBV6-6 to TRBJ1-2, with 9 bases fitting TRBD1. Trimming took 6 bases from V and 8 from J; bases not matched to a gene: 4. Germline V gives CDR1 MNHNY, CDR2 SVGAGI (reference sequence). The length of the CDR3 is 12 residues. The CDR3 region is CASRTGGAGYTF. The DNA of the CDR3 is TGTGCCAGCAGAACAGGGGGCGCAGGCTACACCTTC.

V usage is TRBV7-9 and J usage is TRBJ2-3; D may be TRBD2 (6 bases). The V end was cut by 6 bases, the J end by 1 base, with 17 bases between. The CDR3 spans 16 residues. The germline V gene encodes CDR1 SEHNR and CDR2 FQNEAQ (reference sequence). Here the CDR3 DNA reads TGTGCCAGCAGAGTTAGGGAGGTCCAGGGCACAGATACGCAGTATTTT. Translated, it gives CASRVREVQGTDTQYF.

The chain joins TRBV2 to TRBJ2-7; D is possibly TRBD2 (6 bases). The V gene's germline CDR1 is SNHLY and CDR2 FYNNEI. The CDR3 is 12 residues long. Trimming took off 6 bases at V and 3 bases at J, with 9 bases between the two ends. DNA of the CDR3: TGTGCCAGCAGGGGACTGGTCTACGAGCAGTACTTC. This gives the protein CASRGLVYEQYF.

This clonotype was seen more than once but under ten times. The CDR3 nucleotides are TGTGCCAGCAGTGTAGCCAAAAACATTCAGTACTTC. As protein: CASSVAKNIQYF. This rearrangement joins TRBV2 to TRBJ2-4, with unresolved D. Between the trimmed V and J ends, which lost 4 bases and 0 bases, there was a span of 1 base. Germline assignment: CDR1 SNHLY and CDR2 FYNNEI. This CDR3 is 12 amino acids long.

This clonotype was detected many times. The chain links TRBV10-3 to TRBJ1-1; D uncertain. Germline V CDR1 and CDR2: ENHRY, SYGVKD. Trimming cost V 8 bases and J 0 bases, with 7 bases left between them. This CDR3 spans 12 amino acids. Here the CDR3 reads CAIRGMNTEAFF. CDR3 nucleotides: TGTGCCATCCGAGGGATGAACACTGAAGCTTTCTTT.

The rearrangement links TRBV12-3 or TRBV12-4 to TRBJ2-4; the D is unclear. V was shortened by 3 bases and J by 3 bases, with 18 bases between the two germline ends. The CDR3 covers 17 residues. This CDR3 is CASSLDPISSGKNIQYF. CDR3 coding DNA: TGTGCCAGCAGTTTGGACCCTATTAGTAGTGGCAAAAACATTCAGTACTTC.

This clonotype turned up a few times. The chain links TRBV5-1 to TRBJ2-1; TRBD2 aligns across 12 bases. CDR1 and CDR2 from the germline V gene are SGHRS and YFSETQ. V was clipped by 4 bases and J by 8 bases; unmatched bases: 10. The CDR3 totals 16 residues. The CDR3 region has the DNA TGCGCCAGCAGCCCGGCTAGCGGGGGGGCCCGGGATGAGCAGTTCTTC. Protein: CASSPASGGARDEQFF.